This record covers a single TCR beta chain. In terms of age and location, participants ranged from roughly 18 to 90 years and lived in 24 US areas. Cohorts were based on clinical histories the participants reported. The repertoire was sequenced with immunoSEQ multiplex PCR; TCRdb's copy has only in-frame clones and lacks some. Among more than 250,000 clones, 86% were seen once, and the ten largest hold more than 9%. These data come from a study of blood T cell repertoires in COVID-19. Study-wide background: Material from acute and convalescent COVID-19 was sourced from the United States, Italy and Spain. Sample material is recorded as cDNA or gDNA derived from T cells, B-cell-depleted T cells, or PBMCs.

The material sequenced was PBMCs or T cells enriched from blood (not recorded which). The receptor's source is a woman aged 18-29 years who had recovered from COVID-19.

CDR3 sequence: CASSPSAATGELFF. For the CDR3, the DNA is TGCGCCAGCAGCCCAAGCGCGGCTACCGGGGAGCTGTTTTTT. J is TRBJ2-2 and V is TRBV4-1; D ambiguous. V lost 4 bases, J lost 5 bases, and 11 bases lay in between. Germline loops: CDR1 MGHRA, CDR2 YSYEKL. The CDR3 is made up of 14 amino acids.